This T cell receptor (beta chain) was identified in a study of human T cells and chemical hapten exposure. Total RNA was isolated from whole blood that had not been fractionated. General observations from the study: Sensitizing with DPC caused no change in TCRs above 1 in 1000 frequency.

As the library was built, unique molecular identifiers were attached to individual cDNA molecules. In the original workflow: Per sample, the median was around 100,000 TCRs, with values from approximately 25,000 to 650,000. One entry per CDR3 protein, called by TCRdb with MiXCR from the 5' RACE reads. The authors' filters were not applied to this entry. The data contain approximately 150,000 distinct CDR3 sequences, around 4% of them seen just once; the ten biggest clones take up over 1.1%. The V and J ends lost 4 bases and 0 bases respectively, with 12 bases between them. This CDR3 has 14 amino acids. CDR1 is SQVTM and CDR2 is ANQGSEA in the germline V gene. The table lists this clonotype with many counts. The antigen is unknown.

V usage is TRBV29-1 and J usage is TRBJ1-1, with unresolved D. This TCR was recovered from a female donor in good health. CDR3 DNA sequence: TGCAGCGTTGGTCCTGGCGAAATGAACACTGAAGCTTTCTTT. This gives the protein CSVGPGEMNTEAFF.